This T cell receptor (beta chain) emerged from a study of blood T cells in healthy people across ages. Combining a sample-barcoded 5' primer with a J-beta primer mix, a second PCR ran for roughly 7 to 11 cycles. The study obtained at least 3 million CDR3-containing paired-end reads from every sample. TCRdb ran MiXCR on the 5' RACE reads and lists one entry per CDR3 protein. This sample has approximately 2,000,000 distinct CDR3 sequences; around 40% occur once, and the top ten carry under 25%. The CDR3 covers 13 residues. The V gene's germline CDR1 is SGHTA and CDR2 FQGTGA. V was trimmed by 8 bases and J by 4 bases, leaving 14 bases between them. The extraction recovered at least 5 micrograms of total RNA per sample.

The source material was blood. The source of this sequence is a human donor in good health. The gene calls are TRBV7-3 and TRBJ1-2, with D possibly matching TRBD1 (6 bases). CDR3 sequence (DNA): TGTGCCAGCTCCCGGGGCAGGGGCTATGGCTACACCTTC. Amino acid sequence: CASSRGRGYGYTF.